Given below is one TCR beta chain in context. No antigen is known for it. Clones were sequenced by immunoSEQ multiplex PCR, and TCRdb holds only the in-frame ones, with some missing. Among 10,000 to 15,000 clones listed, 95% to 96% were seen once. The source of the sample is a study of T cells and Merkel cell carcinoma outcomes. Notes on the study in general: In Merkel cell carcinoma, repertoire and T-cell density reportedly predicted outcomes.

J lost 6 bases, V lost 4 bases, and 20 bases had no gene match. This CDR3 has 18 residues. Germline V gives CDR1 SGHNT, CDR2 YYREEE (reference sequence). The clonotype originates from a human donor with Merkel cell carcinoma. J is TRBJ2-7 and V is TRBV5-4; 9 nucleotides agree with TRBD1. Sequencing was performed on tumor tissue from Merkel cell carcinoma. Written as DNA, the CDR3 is TGTGCCAGCAGCCCAAGTGGGACAGGGATACCATTCGACATCGAGCAGTACTTC. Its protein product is CASSPSGTGIPFDIEQYF.